This entry is about one T cell receptor beta chain. No antigen is known for it. A much bigger clone sits one base away, suggesting this may be a read error. The sample belongs to a study of cytomegalovirus exposure and HLA in healthy donors. The PCR was carried out with 60 Vbeta primers and 13 Jbeta primers. Original methodology: In a later analysis, the count reached 82 million or so unique TCR beta chains, with 8.5 million to 14 million shared. Only in-frame clones appear in the TCRdb table, and some are missing; sequencing was by immunoSEQ multiplex PCR. The V and J calls and clone size are taken from that table; D and trimming were inferred from the DNA. Among approximately 190,000 clones listed, 75% to 80% were seen once. The donors, nominally healthy at sampling, likely had unrecorded immune exposures. The CDR3 runs to 13 residues. Trimming removed 1 base at V and 3 bases at J, with 6 bases between. Per the germline V gene, CDR1 is SGHDN and CDR2 is FVKESK.

Findings and limits, study-wide: CMV serostatus stood as the only immune exposure information on hand. Previous analysis showed most TCR beta V segments were productive about 87% or about 30% of the time.

The sequence was obtained from a woman aged 25 to 39 in good health and CMV-seropositive. Sequenced sample: PBMCs. The chain employs TRBV14 and TRBJ1-2, with a weak D call TRBD1 (6 bases). CDR3 sequence reads: CASSQGQDYGYTF. CDR3 DNA: TGTGCCAGCAGCCAAGGACAGGACTATGGCTACACCTTC.